The rows below give T cell receptor beta chains drawn from one sample of a study of early T cells in non-severe SARS-CoV-2 infection. TCRdb independently ran MiXCR on the 5' RACE reads; one entry per CDR3 protein. The sample carries about 90,000 distinct CDR3 sequences, more than 10% recorded once. The source was whole blood, collected at baseline. The source of these receptors is an adult who was a healthcare worker with PCR-confirmed SARS-CoV-2 infection or an uninfected control (not recorded which). The conserved cysteine and the conserved F or W are not part of the CDR3 here. D genes are given only for firm matches.

J: TRBJ2-5
V: TRBV7-9
D: NA
CDR3: ASILKGTAEETQY

J: TRBJ1-1
V: TRBV30
D: TRBD1
CDR3: AWNGRGGSLNTEAF

J: TRBJ2-3
V: TRBV12-3/TRBV12-4
D: NA
CDR3: ASSPGGRRVTDTQY

J: TRBJ2-1
V: TRBV10-1
D: TRBD2
CDR3: ASSDSRTSGNEQF

J: TRBJ2-7
V: TRBV20-1
D: TRBD2
CDR3: SARSSGGFAYEQY

J: TRBJ2-3
V: TRBV19
D: TRBD2
CDR3: ASRAGGLDTQY

J: TRBJ1-5
V: TRBV6-1
D: NA
CDR3: ASSERDSNQPQH

J: TRBJ2-1
V: TRBV2
D: NA
CDR3: ASSGDSSYNEQF

J: TRBJ1-1
V: TRBV18
D: NA
CDR3: ASSPESTLASTEAF

J: TRBJ2-6
V: TRBV6-4
D: NA
CDR3: ASSDEGSGANVLT

J: TRBJ2-3
V: TRBV7-3
D: NA
CDR3: ASSRDSSSTDTQY

J: TRBJ2-2
V: TRBV7-2
D: NA
CDR3: ASSLVHINTGELF

J: TRBJ2-7
V: TRBV10-1
D: NA
CDR3: ASSDPFSYEQY

J: TRBJ2-7
V: TRBV12-3/TRBV12-4
D: TRBD2
CDR3: ASSRGLAGDHEQY

J: TRBJ2-2
V: TRBV5-1
D: TRBD1
CDR3: ASSLSGGYTGELF

J: TRBJ2-1
V: TRBV12-3/TRBV12-4
D: NA
CDR3: ASSPDQGLTGPFKEQF

J: TRBJ1-5
V: TRBV4-1
D: TRBD1
CDR3: ASSSDMLPGTGKNQPQH

J: TRBJ1-1
V: TRBV5-1
D: NA
CDR3: ASSLDAGNAEAF

J: TRBJ2-7
V: TRBV7-9
D: NA
CDR3: ASSHNRQTASSYEQY

J: TRBJ1-2
V: TRBV12-3/TRBV12-4
D: NA
CDR3: ASSRDVNYGYT

J: TRBJ2-7
V: TRBV10-2
D: TRBD1
CDR3: ASRLTGPSEQY

J: TRBJ1-6
V: TRBV11-2
D: NA
CDR3: ASSPPPAGTSSPLH

J: TRBJ2-1
V: TRBV29-1
D: NA
CDR3: SVELADYNEQF

J: TRBJ2-1
V: TRBV19
D: TRBD2
CDR3: ASSILLAGVGEQF

J: TRBJ2-7
V: TRBV9
D: NA
CDR3: ASSVATGQPNEQY

J: TRBJ2-7
V: TRBV19
D: NA
CDR3: ASSEDTAYEQY

J: TRBJ2-1
V: TRBV10-3
D: TRBD2
CDR3: AISERSSGENNEQF

J: TRBJ2-7
V: TRBV29-1
D: TRBD2
CDR3: SVEVGAGTMSYEQY

J: TRBJ2-1
V: TRBV11-2
D: TRBD2
CDR3: ASSSISGGEQF

J: TRBJ2-4
V: TRBV5-1
D: TRBD2
CDR3: ASSLARLAGAKNIQY

J: TRBJ2-1
V: TRBV7-3
D: NA
CDR3: ASSLRGVPYNEQF

J: TRBJ1-6
V: TRBV20-1
D: TRBD1
CDR3: SASSGGNLH

J: TRBJ2-7
V: TRBV5-1
D: TRBD1
CDR3: ASSPWDRGKYEQY

J: TRBJ2-1
V: TRBV21-1
D: NA
CDR3: ASSNVTGTVNEQF

J: TRBJ2-7
V: TRBV5-1
D: NA
CDR3: ASNTGRMNYEQY